This entry lists 15 T cell receptor beta chains sequenced from one sample in a study of blood T cell repertoires in COVID-19. Assay: immunoSEQ multiplex PCR; the TCRdb copy retains only in-frame clones and omits some. This sample yields fewer than 65,000 clones, of which 91% are seen a single time; approximately 2.8% belongs to the top ten. Sequenced: peripheral blood. These receptors were taken from a man between 50 and 59 years old with acute or convalescent COVID-19.

This clone was counted once. V and J are TRBV19 and TRBJ2-7, with TRBD1 matching 7 bases. V trimming: 4 bases; J trimming: 2 bases; junction bases outside the gene matches: 8. From germline, CDR1 is LNHDA and CDR2 SQIVND (reference sequence). The CDR3 runs to 15 residues. The CDR3 DNA follows: TGTGCCAGTAGTAGACAACCGGGACAGACCTACGAGCAGTACTTC. Translated: CASSRQPGQTYEQYF. The full variable domain, rest sourced from reference TRBV19 and TRBJ2-7, is DGGITQSPKYLFRKEGQNVTLSCEQNLNHDAMYWYRQDPGQGLRLIYYSQIVNDFQKGDIAEGYSVSREKKESFPLTVTSAQKNPTAFYLCASSRQPGQTYEQYFGPGTRLTVT.

The rearrangement uses TRBV6-5 and TRBJ1-3; the D is unclear. The CDR3 is 15 residues long. Germline V gene data show CDR1 as MNHEY and CDR2 as SVGAGI. Deletions cut 6 bases from V and 7 bases from J, with 19 bases between. The CDR3 DNA sequence: TGTGCCAGCAGCACCGGAGGGCCCAGTGGGAACACCATATATTTT. Translation gives CASSTGGPSGNTIYF.

This clone was detected once. V and J are TRBV5-6 and TRBJ1-6; 8 bases map to TRBD1. The CDR3 runs 16 residues. The germline gives CDR1 SGHDT, CDR2 YYEEEE. V shed 5 bases, J shed 10 bases, and the junction held 14 bases outside the gene matches. CDR3 bases: TGTGCCAGCAGTGGGGGATCACGACAGGGGTGGTCACCCCTCCACTTT. Translation: CASSGGSRQGWSPLHF. Full variable domain (remainder filled in from reference TRBV5-6 and TRBJ1-6): DAGVTQSPTHLIKTRGQQVTLRCSPKSGHDTVSWYQQALGQGPQFIFQYYEEEERQRGNFPDRFSGHQFPNYSSELNVNALLLGDSALYLCASSGGSRQGWSPLHFGNGTRLTVT.

This CDR3 is CASSYALGGGTGELFF. In nucleotides, the CDR3 is TGTGCCAGCAGTTACGCTTTAGGGGGTGGCACCGGGGAGCTGTTTTTT. This chain connects TRBV6-5 to TRBJ2-2; TRBD1 might be the D (6 bases). There are 16 residues in the CDR3. The V gene's germline CDR1 is MNHEY and CDR2 SVGAGI. V was cut by 2 bases and J by 4 bases, with 14 bases left in between.

The chain recombines TRBV7-2 with TRBJ1-1, with 8 bases fitting TRBD1. Trimming cost V 7 bases and J 1 base; bases outside gene matches: 8. The V gene's germline CDR1 is SGHTA and CDR2 FQGNSA. This CDR3 has 15 amino acids. The CDR3 DNA reads TGTGCCAGCATCCTAGGGGGACAGGCGAACACTGAAGCTTTCTTT. Its protein product is CASILGGQANTEAFF. The full variable domain, its missing parts supplied by reference TRBV7-2 and TRBJ1-1, is GAGVSQSPSNKVTEKGKDVELRCDPISGHTALYWYRQSLGQGLEFLIYFQGNSAPDKSGLPSDRFSAERTGGSVSTLTIQRTQQEDSAVYLCASILGGQANTEAFFGQGTRLTVV.

This chain links TRBV2 with TRBJ1-3; maybe TRBD1 (5 bases). V lost 5 bases and J lost 1, with 6 bases in between. The CDR3 is made up of 13 amino acids. Germline assignment: CDR1 SNHLY and CDR2 FYNNEI. The CDR3 DNA follows: TGTGCCAGCAGTCGACAGTCTGGAAACACCATATATTTT. It specifies CASSRQSGNTIYF.

The chain has TRBV11-2 and TRBJ2-1; the match to TRBD2 covers 8 bases. Unmatched junction bases numbered 14, after V lost 0 bases and J lost 7 bases. The CDR3 covers 18 residues. CDR1 and CDR2 (germline): SGHAT, FQNNGV. The CDR3 nucleotides read TGTGCCAGCAGCTTAGATCCTCGGTTGGTAGCGGGGACGAATGAGCAGTTCTTC. Residues: CASSLDPRLVAGTNEQFF.

The chain is built from TRBV9 and TRBJ1-1, with no clear D. The CDR3 totals 14 residues. Germline V lookup: CDR1 SGDLS, CDR2 YYNGEE. The V end was cut by 0 bases, the J end by 7 bases, with 13 bases between. The CDR3 nucleotides are TGTGCCAGCAGCGTAGCTACGAGGGCAGATGAAGCTTTCTTT. It codes for CASSVATRADEAFF.

This clone was recorded only once. CDR3 sequence: CASSQVDRGLGSLHF. DNA of the CDR3: TGTGCCAGCAGCCAAGTCGACAGGGGGCTAGGGTCCCTCCACTTT. This chain uses TRBV14 with TRBJ1-6, with 10 positions matching TRBD1. Germline loops: CDR1 SGHDN, CDR2 FVKESK. The CDR3 is 15 amino acids. V gave up 1 base and J gave up 14 bases; unmatched junction bases: 8.

The chain uses TRBV11-3 and TRBJ2-7; TRBD1 agrees at 10 bases. CDR1 is SGHNT and CDR2 is YENEEA in the germline V gene. This CDR3 comprises 17 residues. V dropped 1 base and J dropped 2; count of bases not matched to a gene: 8. The CDR3 bases are TGTGCCAGCAGCTTAGCTCAGGACAGGGGGATAGCCTACGAGCAGTACTTC. Translated, it gives CASSLAQDRGIAYEQYF.

The V and J genes are TRBV18 and TRBJ2-7; 8 positions match TRBD2. Germline values: CDR1 KGHSH, CDR2 LQKENI. This CDR3 has 14 residues. The junction had 3 bases not matched to a gene; V was cut back by 3 bases and J by 2 bases. For the CDR3, the DNA is TGTGCCAGCTCACCCGGGGGGGGTGCCTACGAGCAGTACTTC. Translated, it gives CASSPGGGAYEQYF.

The gene calls are TRBV5-1 and TRBJ1-2; 7 bases fit TRBD1. V shed 0 bases and J 6 bases; nucleotides not matched to a gene: 5. The germline V gene has CDR1 SGHRS and CDR2 YFSETQ. The CDR3 runs 14 residues. CDR3 sequence reads: CASSLGPGGNGYTF. For the CDR3, the DNA is TGCGCCAGCAGCTTGGGGCCAGGGGGAAATGGCTACACCTTC. Filled out from reference TRBV5-1 and TRBJ1-2, the complete variable domain reads KAGVTQTPRYLIKTRGQQVTLSCSPISGHRSVSWYQQTPGQGLQFLFEYFSETQRNKGNFPGRFSGRQFSNSRSEMNVSTLELGDSALYLCASSLGPGGNGYTFGSGTRLTVV.

CDR3 sequence reads: CASSPGLALTDTQYF. The CDR3 DNA is TGTGCCAGCAGCCCCGGACTAGCGCTGACAGATACGCAGTATTTT. The chain joins TRBV9 to TRBJ2-3; 9 bases align to TRBD2. V lost 4 bases to trimming and J lost 3 bases; unmatched junction nucleotides: 6. This CDR3 region has 15 residues. From germline, CDR1 is SGDLS and CDR2 YYNGEE.

This clone appeared a single time. The CDR3, as DNA: TGTGCCAGCAGCCAAGGTGACAACAGGTCCGAGCAGTACTTC. It encodes CASSQGDNRSEQYF. The chain uses TRBV4-2 and TRBJ2-7; TRBD1 might be the D (5 bases). Germline CDR1 LGHNA, CDR2 YNFKEQ. The CDR3 spans 14 residues. V was trimmed by 1 base and J by 6 bases, leaving 13 bases between them.

The rearrangement links TRBV30 to TRBJ1-1; D possibly corresponds to TRBD1 (5 bases). The CDR3 loop spans 13 amino acids. Germline CDR1 and CDR2: GTSNPN and SVGIG (reference sequence). The V end lost 1 base, the J end lost 1 base, and 7 bases lay between the germline ends. The CDR3 DNA sequence: TGTGCCTGGAGTGGTACAGGGAACACTGAAGCTTTCTTT. This gives the protein CAWSGTGNTEAFF.